The sequence of this T cell receptor (beta chain) was determined in a study of blood T cell repertoires in COVID-19. Authors' analysis steps: Amplification of reference gene primers was used by the study to estimate nucleated cell counts. Profiled with immunoSEQ multiplex PCR; TCRdb holds only in-frame clones, not every one. The D gene and trimming were derived from the DNA, and the V and J assignments and clone size from that table. The sample carries around 79,000 clones, approximately 90% recorded once. Unmatched junction bases numbered 13, after V lost 6 bases and J lost 7 bases. Germline CDR1 SEHNR, CDR2 FQNEAQ (reference sequence). This CDR3 region has 15 residues.

This TCR came from a human donor in a cohort sampled during active COVID-19. What was sequenced was peripheral blood. The chain has TRBV7-9 and TRBJ1-1, with 8 bases lining up with TRBD1. CDR3 sequence: CASRPLGQAWSEAFF. The CDR3 region has the DNA TGTGCCAGCAGACCATTGGGACAGGCGTGGAGTGAAGCTTTCTTT. Based on the CDR3 plus reference TRBV7-9 and TRBJ1-1, the full variable domain is DTGVSQNPRHKITKRGQNVTFRCDPISEHNRLYWYRQTLGQGPEFLTYFQNEAQLEKSRLLSDRFSAERPKGSFSTLEIQRTEQGDSAMYLCASRPLGQAWSEAFFGQGTRLTVV.